This T cell receptor beta chain comes out of a study of cytomegalovirus exposure and HLA in healthy donors. Primers included in the PCR were 60 Vbeta and 13 Jbeta primers. Profiling relied on immunoSEQ multiplex PCR, and the TCRdb table lists in-frame clones only, not all of them. The data hold 92,000 or so clones, with more than 55% observed a single time. With respect to this clone: Its target is not known.

General study results and limits: One cluster of highly shared sequence variants probably arose as a sequencing artifact. One variant, a missense change in DCLRE1C, was linked in a later analysis to TCR beta V- and J-gene trimming.

This TCR derives from a woman aged 50 to 60 in good health and CMV-seropositive. Sequencing used PBMCs.

The DNA for the CDR3 is TGTGCCATCGGGCTAGCGGGACAAAGCTCCTACAATGAGCAGTTCTTC. It is translated as CAIGLAGQSSYNEQFF. The chain joins TRBV10-3 to TRBJ2-1; 9 bases are a match to TRBD2. V dropped 8 bases and J dropped 0; count of bases not matched to a gene: 8. This CDR3 comprises 16 residues. Germline V lookup: CDR1 ENHRY, CDR2 SYGVKD.